This TCR beta chain was observed in a study of blood T cell repertoires in COVID-19. Overall study: Spain, Italy and the United States supplied samples that represented acute and convalescent COVID-19. In each case, the material was cDNA or gDNA derived from T cells, B-cell-depleted T cells, or PBMCs.

Produced via immunoSEQ multiplex PCR; TCRdb's table is partial and in-frame only. This table has a few hundred thousand clones, approximately 84% appearing once. Unmatched junction bases numbered 6, after V lost 0 bases and J lost 2 bases. This CDR3 has 16 residues. Germline loops: CDR1 SGHNT, CDR2 YYREEE (reference sequence). The origin of this receptor is a man aged 50 to 59 who had recovered from COVID-19. Source material: PBMCs or T cells enriched from blood (not recorded which). The chain recombines TRBV5-4 with TRBJ1-1, with 8 bases that match TRBD1. CDR3 coding DNA: TGTGCCAGCAGCTTGGATAGGACAGGGAGCAACACTGAAGCTTTCTTT. Its protein is CASSLDRTGSNTEAFF.